These 21 T cell receptor beta chains were sequenced from one sample in a study of T cell changes during pregnancy in multiple sclerosis. Measured with immunoSEQ multiplex PCR; TCRdb has only the in-frame clones, and not every one. The sample consists of 15,000 or so clones, around 86% of them appearing once. Sample: CD8+ T cells from peripheral blood mononuclear cells, taken in the first trimester of pregnancy. The source of these receptors is a female donor with multiple sclerosis, enrolled in a pregnancy study.

Here the CDR3 DNA reads TGTGCCAGCAGTCTGGGACTAGGCAATGAGCAGTTCTTC. It codes for CASSLGLGNEQFF. The chain recombines TRBV28 with TRBJ2-1; TRBD2 agrees at 8 bases. V shed 5 bases and J 6 bases; nucleotides not matched to a gene: 3. From germline, CDR1 is MDHEN and CDR2 SYDVKM. The CDR3 loop spans 13 amino acids.

The chain has TRBV5-1 and TRBJ2-7; maybe TRBD1 (6 bases). The germline V gene has CDR1 SGHRS and CDR2 YFSETQ. CDR3 length: 13 residues. Trimming took off 0 bases at V and 3 bases at J, with 7 bases between the two ends. CDR3 region: CASSLEQGYEQYF. Written as DNA, the CDR3 is TGCGCCAGCAGCTTGGAACAGGGCTACGAGCAGTACTTC.

This clone was seen only once. J is TRBJ2-7 and V is TRBV28, with TRBD2 identical over 11 bases. V trimming: 6 bases; J trimming: 4 bases; junction bases outside the gene matches: 17. The CDR3 is 18 amino acids. Germline-derived CDR1 and CDR2 are MDHEN and SYDVKM. Here the CDR3 reads CASRTTVKPSGGTYEQYF. CDR3 in DNA: TGTGCCAGCAGGACTACCGTAAAGCCTAGCGGGGGGACTTACGAGCAGTACTTC. Full variable domain (rest looked up from reference TRBV28 and TRBJ2-7): DVKVTQSSRYLVKRTGEKVFLECVQDMDHENMFWYRQDPGLGLRLIYFSYDVKMKEKGDIPEGYSVSREKKERFSLILESASTNQTSMYLCASRTTVKPSGGTYEQYFGPGTRLTVT.

J is TRBJ2-7 and V is TRBV7-9; 7 bases line up with TRBD1. The CDR3 extends over 13 amino acids. CDR1 is SEHNR, CDR2 FQNEAQ, per germline (reference sequence). Germline trimming cut 2 bases from V and 2 bases from J; bases unmatched to any gene: 0. The CDR3 reads CASSLQGAYEQYF. As DNA, the CDR3 is TGTGCCAGCAGCTTACAGGGGGCCTACGAGCAGTACTTC.

This chain joins TRBV5-4 and TRBJ1-2; D gene unclear. Germline CDR1 is SGHNT and CDR2 is YYREEE (reference sequence). V lost 2 bases to trimming and J lost 5 bases, with 19 bases between them. The CDR3 consists of 16 residues. The CDR3 DNA sequence: TGTGCCAGCAGCTTATGGTCGGGAGTGGGGAGGTATGGCTACACCTTC. Translating gives CASSLWSGVGRYGYTF.

V and J are TRBV15 and TRBJ1-2; D perhaps matches TRBD1 (6 bases). Trimming took off 1 base at V and 8 bases at J, with 11 bases between the two ends. CDR1 and CDR2 from the germline V gene are LNHNV and YYDKDF (reference sequence). The CDR3 sequence is 13 residues long. The CDR3 protein is CATSRASQGGYTF. In DNA, the CDR3 is TGTGCCACCAGCAGAGCCTCGCAGGGGGGCTACACCTTC.

The chain couples TRBV28 to TRBJ2-7; TRBD2 matches at 12 bases. V shed 5 bases, J shed 6 bases, and the junction held 5 bases outside the gene matches. The CDR3 runs 14 residues. The germline V gene has CDR1 MDHEN and CDR2 SYDVKM. DNA for the CDR3: TGTGCCAGCAGTATTGGGACTAGCGGGTTCGAGCAGTACTTC. Residues: CASSIGTSGFEQYF.

The CDR3 protein is CASSASGTGTYNEQFF. CDR3 in DNA: TGTGCCAGCAGCGCTTCCGGGACAGGGACCTACAATGAGCAGTTCTTC. The rearrangement links TRBV5-5 to TRBJ2-1, with 9 bases that match TRBD1. Per the germline V gene, CDR1 is SGHKS and CDR2 is YYEKEE (reference sequence). V lost 4 bases and J lost 2; bases outside the gene matches: 7. The CDR3 contains 16 residues. The variable domain in full, with the rest retrieved from reference TRBV5-5 and TRBJ2-1, is DAGVTQSPTHLIKTRGQQVTLRCSPISGHKSVSWYQQVLGQGPQFIFQYYEKEERGRGNFPDRFSARQFPNYSSELNVNALLLGDSALYLCASSASGTGTYNEQFFGPGTRLTVL.

The gene calls are TRBV4-1 and TRBJ1-1; D unclear. V dropped 0 bases and J dropped 3 bases, with 14 bases sitting between them. This CDR3 is built from 16 residues. The germline V gene encodes CDR1 MGHRA and CDR2 YSYEKL. The CDR3 spells CASSQEVRWRHTEAFF. For the CDR3, the DNA is TGCGCCAGCAGCCAAGAGGTCAGATGGAGACACACTGAAGCTTTCTTT.

The chain carries TRBV11-2 and TRBJ2-3; TRBD2 agrees at 7 bases. From germline, CDR1 is SGHAT and CDR2 FQNNGV. The CDR3 has 18 residues. The ends lost 5 bases at V and 5 bases at J; junction bases unmatched: 19. The CDR3 here is CASSRRGWLAEMGDTQYF. CDR3 nucleotide sequence: TGTGCCAGCAGCCGGAGGGGTTGGCTAGCGGAGATGGGAGATACGCAGTATTTT.

The V and J genes are TRBV6-1 and TRBJ1-1; 7 positions match TRBD1. CDR1 MNHNS and CDR2 SASEGT come from the germline V gene. This CDR3 contains 16 residues. Germline trimming cut 2 bases from V and 0 bases from J; bases unmatched to any gene: 6. CDR3 sequence reads: CASSERQGSMNTEAFF. The CDR3 nucleotides read TGTGCCAGCAGTGAAAGACAGGGTTCCATGAACACTGAAGCTTTCTTT.

In the case of this clone: This CDR3 is also generated by other DNA sequences in the sample. The gene calls are TRBV13 and TRBJ2-1, with 8 bases lining up with TRBD1. CDR3 length: 15 residues. The J segment lost 4 bases and the V segment lost 6 bases, leaving 8 bases of the junction unmatched. CDR1 and CDR2 from the germline V gene are PRHDT and FYEKMQ (reference sequence). CDR3 in amino acids: CASSSRQGSYNEQFF. The CDR3 coding sequence is TGTGCCAGCAGTTCTAGACAGGGGTCATACAATGAGCAGTTCTTC.

This clone was seen a single time. This sequence joins TRBV6-1 and TRBJ1-5; the D gene is possibly TRBD1 (5 bases). Germline loops: CDR1 MNHNS, CDR2 SASEGT. The CDR3 consists of 14 residues. Trimming left V 2 bases short and J 3 bases short, with 8 bases between. CDR3 DNA: TGTGCCAGCAGTGAATTCAGGGACAATCAGCCCCAGCATTTT. Its protein is CASSEFRDNQPQHF.

This clone qualifies as medium-sized (0.01 to 0.1%). The chain couples TRBV5-4 to TRBJ1-2; D may be TRBD1 (5 bases). This CDR3 spans 15 amino acids. Between the trimmed V and J ends, which lost 5 bases and 7 bases, there was a span of 21 bases. Germline CDR1 reads SGHNT; CDR2 reads YYREEE (reference sequence). CDR3 sequence: CASSQSTTVEFGYTF. CDR3 sequence (DNA): TGTGCCAGCAGTCAAAGTACGACAGTAGAATTTGGCTACACCTTC.

The V and J genes are TRBV6-1 and TRBJ1-5; TRBD1 might be the D (5 bases). The V gene lost 8 bases and the J gene lost 4 bases, with 18 bases spanning the gap. CDR3 length: 15 residues. Germline lookup yields CDR1 MNHNS and CDR2 SASEGT. The CDR3 is CASGLGGRRNQPQHF. The CDR3 DNA reads TGTGCCAGCGGGCTGGGGGGAAGGCGGAATCAGCCCCAGCATTTT.

This clone has a handful of counts. This chain connects TRBV6-4 to TRBJ2-6; D unclear. The germline gives CDR1 MRHNA, CDR2 SNTAGT. V lost 2 bases to trimming and J lost 0 bases, with 8 bases between them. This CDR3 spans 16 amino acids. The CDR3 sequence: CASSDGSSSGANVLTF. The CDR3 DNA is TGTGCCAGCAGTGACGGCAGTTCCTCTGGGGCCAACGTCCTGACTTTC.

This chain joins TRBV6-1 and TRBJ1-4; the D is unclear. Germline lookup yields CDR1 MNHNS and CDR2 SASEGT. The germline V and J ends were trimmed by 2 bases and 4 bases, with 11 bases remaining between them. The CDR3 is 15 amino acids. The CDR3 DNA reads TGTGCCAGCAGTGAATCTCCAGATGTTAATGAAAAACTGTTTTTT. Protein sequence: CASSESPDVNEKLFF.

A few counts support this clone. The rearrangement joins TRBV19 to TRBJ2-2; TRBD1 agrees at 8 bases. This CDR3 comprises 15 residues. With V trimmed by 4 bases and J by 3 bases, 4 bases remained unmatched. Germline V CDR1 and CDR2: LNHDA, SQIVND (reference sequence). In DNA, the CDR3 is TGTGCCAGTAGTACTCCGGGACAGGACACCGGGGAGCTGTTTTTT. This translates into CASSTPGQDTGELFF.

The chain joins TRBV7-3 to TRBJ2-1; D perhaps matches TRBD2 (6 bases). The V and J ends lost 0 bases and 3 bases respectively, with 12 bases between them. This CDR3 is built from 16 residues. CDR1 is SGHTA and CDR2 is FQGTGA in the germline V gene. Here the CDR3 DNA reads TGTGCCAGCAGCTTAACTAGGAGGGACGGCTACAATGAGCAGTTCTTC. This translates into CASSLTRRDGYNEQFF.

The chain combines TRBV28 with TRBJ1-2; no definite D call. The CDR3 spans 13 residues. Germline V gives CDR1 MDHEN, CDR2 SYDVKM. V shed 3 bases and J shed 6 bases, with 11 bases lying between them. The CDR3 DNA follows: TGTGCCAGCAGTTTGACCGGGGATGATGGCTACACCTTC. Encoded protein: CASSLTGDDGYTF.

The CDR3 DNA sequence: TGTGCCAGCAGTGAAGGGACTAGTGTAGACATTCAGTACTTC. This codes for CASSEGTSVDIQYF. This chain joins TRBV2 and TRBJ2-4; TRBD2 agrees at 7 bases. Per the germline V gene, CDR1 is SNHLY and CDR2 is FYNNEI. With 1 base clipped from V and 8 bases from J, the junction kept 5 bases outside the gene matches. The CDR3 is 14 residues long.